The clone carrying this TCR beta chain was counted ten times or more. This record comes from a study of T cells in Graves' hyperthyroidism and ophthalmopathy. RNA transcripts served as the template for amplifying TCR beta CDR3 regions. The HTBI primer set served for first-round RT-PCR of the TCR CDR3. TCRdb independently ran MiXCR on the multiplex PCR reads; one entry per CDR3 protein. The table records 600,000 to 850,000 distinct CDR3 sequences, roughly a sixth of them present only once. V shed 4 bases and J 3 bases; nucleotides not matched to a gene: 17. The CDR3 runs to 18 residues. Germline V gene sequence: CDR1 MNHEY, CDR2 SMNVEV (reference sequence).

The receptor comes from a woman aged 50 to 60 with Graves' hyperthyroidism that later progressed to Graves' ophthalmopathy. Input material: blood. This chain joins TRBV27 and TRBJ1-1, with TRBD1 matching over 7 bases. CDR3 coding DNA: TGTGCCAGCAGTTCAACGCCCTACTTCGGACAGGTGCACACTGAAGCTTTCTTT. This translates into CASSSTPYFGQVHTEAFF.